The rows below give T cell receptor beta chains drawn from one sample of a study of CD8+ T cells in alopecia areata. Using immunoSEQ multiplex PCR, the repertoire was profiled, and TCRdb retains in-frame clones only, with some absent. The repertoire holds over 120,000 clones, with about 56% as singletons. The sequencing here drew on CD8+ T cells sorted from blood, taken at week 4, from a patient treated with tofacitinib. These receptors came from a human donor with alopecia areata. Both conserved end residues are trimmed from each CDR3. Clone size is not always given. Where it is, it says once, few, many or a class for expanded clones.

cdr3_aa	cdr3_length	j_call	v_call	clone_size
ASSSGLAGGPDKETQY	16	TRBJ2-5	TRBV5-6	.
ASSQRGPYSYNEQF	14	TRBJ2-1	TRBV5-6	.
ASSFRQAKEEQY	12	TRBJ2-7	TRBV27	.
ATSRGTENEKLF	12	TRBJ1-4	TRBV15	.
ASSYTLRETQY	11	TRBJ2-5	TRBV6-6	.
ASSQVAAEYEQY	12	TRBJ2-7	TRBV4-1	once
ASSFVADRTGFSNQPQH	17	TRBJ1-5	TRBV7-9	few
ASRVQMNTEAF	11	TRBJ1-1	TRBV19	.
SVEAPGTPYEQY	12	TRBJ2-7	TRBV29-1	few
SAKDRGSSYEQY	12	TRBJ2-7	TRBV29-1	few
ASSLARTGKYNEQF	14	TRBJ2-1	TRBV7-9	.
ASSSNTEAF	9	TRBJ1-1	TRBV6-5	.
ASTERGPLYSPLH	13	TRBJ1-6	TRBV2	many
ASSLAGTIRETQY	13	TRBJ2-5	TRBV11-2	.
ASSAGDRGGGETQY	14	TRBJ2-5	TRBV9	.